The 22 T cell receptor beta chains in this list originate from one sample, sequenced in a study of cytomegalovirus exposure and HLA in healthy donors. The repertoire was sequenced with immunoSEQ multiplex PCR; TCRdb's copy has only in-frame clones and lacks some. The table has roughly 250,000 clones, around 86% seen once. Sequenced input: PBMCs. The receptor source for this set is a woman in her twenties or thirties in good health and CMV-seropositive.

The rearrangement uses TRBV2 and TRBJ1-1, with TRBD1 matching 7 bases. CDR1 is SNHLY, CDR2 FYNNEI, per germline. V dropped 3 bases and J dropped 5; count of bases not matched to a gene: 9. The CDR3 is 15 amino acids. CDR3 DNA sequence: TGTGCCAGCAGTGATAATCCGACAGGGAGGACTGAAGCTTTCTTT. Translated: CASSDNPTGRTEAFF.

J is TRBJ1-2 and V is TRBV5-4, with a weak D call TRBD1 (6 bases). The CDR3 sequence is 16 residues long. CDR1 and CDR2 (germline): SGHNT, YYREEE (reference sequence). Trimming took 0 bases from V and 6 from J, leaving 18 bases between them. In DNA, the CDR3 is TGTGCCAGCAGCTTGGAAAGGGGGACACAGGGAAATGGCTACACCTTC. It yields the protein CASSLERGTQGNGYTF.

V usage is TRBV5-4 and J usage is TRBJ2-7; 9 bases are a match to TRBD2. Germline V gene data show CDR1 as SGHNT and CDR2 as YYREEE (reference sequence). Losses at the gene ends were 4 bases for V and 5 bases for J; bases not matched to a gene: 10. CDR3 length equals 15 residues. The CDR3 protein is CASSPKAGGLNEQYF. CDR3 sequence (DNA): TGTGCCAGCAGCCCAAAGGCGGGAGGGCTAAACGAGCAGTACTTC. The complete variable domain, with remaining parts taken from reference TRBV5-4 and TRBJ2-7, reads ETGVTQSPTHLIKTRGQQVTLRCSSQSGHNTVSWYQQALGQGPQFIFQYYREEENGRGNFPPRFSGLQFPNYSSELNVNALELDDSALYLCASSPKAGGLNEQYFGPGTRLTVT.

The chain combines TRBV27 with TRBJ1-5, with 9 bases identical to TRBD1. Germline CDR1 MNHEY, CDR2 SMNVEV (reference sequence). CDR3 length equals 14 residues. With V trimmed by 6 bases and J by 4 bases, 4 bases remained unmatched. Written as DNA, the CDR3 is TGTGCCAGCAGGGCGACAGGGGGTAATCAGCCCCAGCATTTT. Amino acid sequence: CASRATGGNQPQHF.

The table lists this clone with a few counts. V and J are TRBV9 and TRBJ2-7; 7 bases fit TRBD2. J gave up 2 bases and V 2 bases, and 7 bases lay outside the gene matches. CDR3 length: 15 residues. Germline V gene data show CDR1 as SGDLS and CDR2 as YYNGEE. The CDR3 DNA follows: TGTGCCAGCAGCGTGGGAGCGGGACGTACCTACGAGCAGTACTTC. Its translation is CASSVGAGRTYEQYF.

The V gene is TRBV5-4, the J gene TRBJ1-4; 11 nucleotides match TRBD1. CDR1 is SGHNT, CDR2 YYREEE, per germline (reference sequence). This CDR3 is 17 amino acids long. Trimming took 3 bases from V and 8 from J; bases not matched to a gene: 12. CDR3 sequence (DNA): TGTGCCAGCAGCTCCGGACAGGGGGCCAAATCAGGGGAAAAACTGTTTTTT. Protein product: CASSSGQGAKSGEKLFF.

A single count supports this clone. The V and J genes are TRBV18 and TRBJ2-1, with 8 bases matching TRBD1. CDR1 and CDR2 (germline): KGHSH, LQKENI. V lost 5 bases and J lost 8; bases outside the gene matches: 2. The length of the CDR3 is 12 residues. The CDR3 reads CASSAGGYEQFF. The CDR3 bases are TGTGCCAGCTCAGCAGGGGGCTATGAGCAGTTCTTC.

The genes are TRBV6-4 and TRBJ2-1; the match to TRBD2 covers 7 bases. The ends lost 0 bases at V and 4 bases at J; junction bases unmatched: 3. Germline lookup yields CDR1 MRHNA and CDR2 SNTAGT. The CDR3 is 15 residues long. CDR3 residues: CASSDSAGTYNEQFF. CDR3 nucleotides: TGTGCCAGCAGTGACTCAGCGGGAACTTACAATGAGCAGTTCTTC.

The chain has TRBV6-5 and TRBJ1-2; D is possibly TRBD1 (5 bases). Between the trimmed V and J ends, which lost 0 bases and 4 bases, there was a span of 9 bases. The CDR3 extends over 14 amino acids. Looked up from germline, CDR1 is MNHEY and CDR2 is SVGAGI. CDR3 sequence reads: CASSYSYRPYGYTF. As DNA, the CDR3 is TGTGCCAGCAGTTACTCGTACAGGCCCTATGGCTACACCTTC.

This clone was seen a single time. CDR3 DNA: TGTGCCAGCAGAACACGAGCGATCTCCTACGAGCAGTACTTC. It codes for CASRTRAISYEQYF. The V and J genes are TRBV28 and TRBJ2-7; no firm D call. The CDR3 is made up of 14 amino acids. Trimming took off 6 bases at V and 0 bases at J, with 12 bases between the two ends. Germline V lookup: CDR1 MDHEN, CDR2 SYDVKM.

This chain uses TRBV5-1 with TRBJ2-7, with D hard to call. CDR1 is SGHRS, CDR2 YFSETQ, per germline. The CDR3 is 14 amino acids. V lost 0 bases to trimming and J lost 0 bases, with 7 bases between them. CDR3 loop: CASSLADTSYEQYF. DNA for the CDR3: TGCGCCAGCAGCTTGGCCGACACCTCCTACGAGCAGTACTTC.

This clone was seen just once. This chain links TRBV27 with TRBJ1-2; possible D gene TRBD1, 5 bases. Germline V gene lookup returns CDR1 MNHEY and CDR2 SMNVEV (reference sequence). The CDR3 spans 14 residues. Trimming removed 5 bases from V and 6 bases from J, with 16 bases in between. CDR3 residues: CASSPIRQIDGYTF. CDR3 bases: TGTGCCAGCAGTCCTATCAGACAGATTGATGGCTACACCTTC.

The chain combines TRBV7-9 with TRBJ2-2, with D possibly TRBD2 on 6 matching bases. Germline V gene sequence: CDR1 SEHNR, CDR2 FQNEAQ (reference sequence). Between the trimmed V and J ends, which lost 6 bases and 4 bases, there was a span of 15 bases. The CDR3 contains 15 residues. The CDR3 sequence is CASSFIGGPTGELFF. The CDR3 DNA follows: TGTGCCAGCAGTTTCATCGGAGGGCCCACCGGGGAGCTGTTTTTT. The full variable domain, its missing parts supplied by reference TRBV7-9 and TRBJ2-2, is DTGVSQNPRHKITKRGQNVTFRCDPISEHNRLYWYRQTLGQGPEFLTYFQNEAQLEKSRLLSDRFSAERPKGSFSTLEIQRTEQGDSAMYLCASSFIGGPTGELFFGEGSRLTVL.

The chain carries TRBV5-1 and TRBJ1-1; D is uncertain. This CDR3 comprises 16 residues. V was cut by 4 bases and J by 6 bases, with 22 bases left in between. The germline V gene encodes CDR1 SGHRS and CDR2 YFSETQ. The CDR3: CASSPWTGFERAEAFF. CDR3 coding DNA: TGCGCCAGCAGCCCCTGGACGGGGTTTGAAAGGGCTGAAGCTTTCTTT.

V and J are TRBV29-1 and TRBJ2-1; 15 bases agree with TRBD2. CDR3 length: 16 amino acids. Trimming at V came to 6 bases and at J to 1 base, leaving 4 bases not matched to a gene. Germline V CDR1 and CDR2: SQVTM, ANQGSEA. CDR3 nucleotides: TGCAGCGTGGCCGGACTAGCGGGAGGGTCCTACAATGAGCAGTTCTTC. Amino acid sequence: CSVAGLAGGSYNEQFF.

V and J are TRBV10-3 and TRBJ2-7, with D possibly TRBD1 on 5 matching bases. This CDR3 is built from 16 residues. Germline CDR1 is ENHRY and CDR2 is SYGVKD. V was cut by 2 bases and J by 0 bases, with 14 bases left in between. Written as DNA, the CDR3 is TGTGCCATCAGTGAGGCCCCAGGGAAAGTCTCCTACGAGCAGTACTTC. Amino acid sequence: CAISEAPGKVSYEQYF.

The chain joins TRBV11-2 to TRBJ2-2, with TRBD1 as a possible D gene (6 bases). CDR1 is SGHAT, CDR2 FQNNGV, per germline. This CDR3 is 14 amino acids long. Trimming removed 6 bases from V and 2 bases from J, with 10 bases in between. CDR3 in amino acids: CASRGAGNTGELFF. The CDR3 DNA sequence: TGTGCCAGCAGGGGGGCGGGTAACACCGGGGAGCTGTTTTTT.

The V gene is TRBV29-1, the J gene TRBJ2-7, with D unclear. Trimming left V 4 bases short and J 2 bases short, with 3 bases between. Per germline, CDR1 SQVTM and CDR2 ANQGSEA. The CDR3 has 10 residues. CDR3 bases: TGCAGCGTTGTTACCTACGAGCAGTACTTC. This sequence encodes CSVVTYEQYF.

This sequence joins TRBV9 and TRBJ1-1; D is possibly TRBD1 (6 bases). Deletions cut 0 bases from V and 4 bases from J, with 19 bases between. The CDR3 loop spans 17 amino acids. Germline lookup yields CDR1 SGDLS and CDR2 YYNGEE. Here the CDR3 reads CASSVAPGGAMGTEAFF. The CDR3 nucleotides are TGTGCCAGCAGCGTAGCCCCGGGGGGCGCGATGGGCACTGAAGCTTTCTTT. Full variable domain (outside the CDR3, taken from reference TRBV9 and TRBJ1-1): DSGVTQTPKHLITATGQRVTLRCSPRSGDLSVYWYQQSLDQGLQFLIQYYNGEERAKGNILERFSAQQFPDLHSELNLSSLELGDSALYFCASSVAPGGAMGTEAFFGQGTRLTVV.

The V call is TRBV27, the J call TRBJ2-1, with TRBD2 matching over 9 bases. V lost 3 bases and J lost 5; bases outside the gene matches: 8. Germline values: CDR1 MNHEY, CDR2 SMNVEV (reference sequence). This CDR3 spans 16 amino acids. The CDR3 spells CASSLTSGVRNNEQFF. The CDR3 bases are TGTGCCAGCAGTTTGACTAGCGGAGTGAGGAACAATGAGCAGTTCTTC.

This CDR3 is CASSRGISYEQYF. The CDR3 DNA is TGTGCCAGCAGCCGCGGGATCTCCTACGAGCAGTACTTC. The V call is TRBV11-2, the J call TRBJ2-7, with D maybe TRBD2 (6 bases). Germline values: CDR1 SGHAT, CDR2 FQNNGV. V was clipped by 5 bases and J by 0 bases, with 8 bases between them. CDR3 length: 13 amino acids.

V is TRBV7-9 and J is TRBJ2-1; the D gene is possibly TRBD2 (5 bases). CDR1 SEHNR and CDR2 FQNEAQ come from the germline V gene (reference sequence). V lost 5 bases to trimming and J lost 4 bases, with 15 bases between them. The CDR3 totals 15 residues. CDR3 DNA sequence: TGTGCCAGCAGCAGGTTTACGGGCGGGTACAATGAGCAGTTCTTC. This translates into CASSRFTGGYNEQFF.